This T cell receptor beta chain was recovered during a study of T cell responses to AZD1222 COVID-19 vaccine. Sequencing was performed with immunoSEQ multiplex PCR; in TCRdb, only in-frame clones are kept and a portion is missing. The data contain 250,000 to 300,000 clones, 90% to 95% of them singletons. Germline CDR1 is LGHNA and CDR2 is YNFKEQ. The CDR3 length is 17 residues. V trimming: 0 bases; J trimming: 7 bases; junction bases outside the gene matches: 9. This clone was seen only once. What it binds is unknown. Whole-study findings and limits: Sampling captured repertoires only after the peak T cell response. Females outnumbered males among donors, who were mostly white British; clonal diversity was possibly underestimated. Unmutated regions of variants are reportedly targeted by nearly half of spike-specific TCRs.

Doses given second, at about 4 or about 12 weeks, were pooled. The chain employs TRBV4-2 and TRBJ2-1; TRBD2 matches at 10 bases. The sequencing used peripheral blood, collected 28 days after the second AZD1222 dose. The sequence was obtained from an adult who received the AZD1222 COVID-19 vaccine. CDR3 region: CASSQDKVAGGGNEQFF. CDR3 nucleotides: TGTGCCAGCAGCCAAGATAAGGTAGCGGGGGGAGGAAATGAGCAGTTCTTC.